By share of the sample, the clone carrying this T cell receptor beta chain is medium-sized. Multiplex PCR with BIOMED2 TRB-A/B primer pools amplified TRB rearrangements. TCRdb re-called the multiplex PCR reads through MiXCR, storing one row per CDR3 protein. The data contain 850 to 1,100 distinct CDR3 sequences, about 20% of them singletons. The sample is drawn from a study of T and B cells in COVID-19 patients. From blood, roughly 250-550 ng of genomic DNA served as TRB template. The sequenced material came from blood. This clonotype was obtained from a human donor with active COVID-19.

In DNA, the CDR3 is TGTGCCAGTAGTAGAAGGACGGTTGCGCCATCTCATGGCTACACCTTC. Translating it yields CASSRRTVAPSHGYTF. The rearrangement uses TRBV19 and TRBJ1-2; D remains ambiguous. The germline V and J ends were trimmed by 4 bases and 6 bases, with 21 bases remaining between them. The CDR3 spans 16 residues. CDR1 and CDR2 (germline): LNHDA, SQIVND (reference sequence).